One TCR beta chain is described in this entry. This sample stems from a study of tumor-infiltrating lymphocytes in oesophageal squamous cell carcinoma. This CDR3 has 15 residues. Germline V gives CDR1 SEHNR, CDR2 FQNEAQ (reference sequence). Trimming took 6 bases from V and 1 from J, leaving 13 bases between them. TCRdb processed the PCR reads anew with MiXCR; each CDR3 protein has one entry. The sample consists of fewer than 20,000 distinct CDR3 sequences, 35% to 45% of them appearing once. This TCR was sampled from a male donor with esophageal squamous cell carcinoma. The sample was esophageal tumor tissue. The chain links TRBV7-9 to TRBJ2-1, with D perhaps matching TRBD2 (6 bases). This CDR3 reads CASSPSGVSYNEQFF. The CDR3 nucleotides are TGTGCCAGCAGTCCCTCGGGAGTATCCTACAATGAGCAGTTCTTC. Full variable domain (remainder filled in from reference TRBV7-9 and TRBJ2-1): DTGVSQNPRHKITKRGQNVTFRCDPISEHNRLYWYRQTLGQGPEFLTYFQNEAQLEKSRLLSDRFSAERPKGSFSTLEIQRTEQGDSAMYLCASSPSGVSYNEQFFGPGTRLTVL.